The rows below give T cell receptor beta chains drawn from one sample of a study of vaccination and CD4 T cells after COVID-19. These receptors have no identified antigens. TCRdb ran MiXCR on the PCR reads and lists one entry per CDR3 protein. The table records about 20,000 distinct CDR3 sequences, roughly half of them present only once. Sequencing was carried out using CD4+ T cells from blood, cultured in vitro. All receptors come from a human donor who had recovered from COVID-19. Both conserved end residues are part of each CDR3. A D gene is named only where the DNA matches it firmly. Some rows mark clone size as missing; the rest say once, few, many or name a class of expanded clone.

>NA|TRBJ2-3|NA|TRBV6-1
TGTGCCAGCAGGGGTAGCGGCACAGATACGCAGTATTTT
CASRGSGTDTQYF
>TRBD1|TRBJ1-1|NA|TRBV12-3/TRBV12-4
TGTGCCAGCAGTTTAGAGGGGACAGTTGAAGCTTTCTTT
CASSLEGTVEAFF
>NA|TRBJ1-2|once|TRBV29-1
TGCAGCGTTGGCCGAGGGGGGGATGGCTATGGCTACACCTTC
CSVGRGGDGYGYTF
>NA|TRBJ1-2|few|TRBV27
TGTGCCAGCACCGGGAGGTGGGGCGGAGGCTACACCTTC
CASTGRWGGGYTF
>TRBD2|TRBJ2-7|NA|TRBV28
TGTGCCAGCAGTTTTGTAAACCATAGCGGGAACCCTTACGAGCAGTACTTC
CASSFVNHSGNPYEQYF
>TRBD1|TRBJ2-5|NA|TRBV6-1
TGTGCCAGCAGCCAGGACAGGGGGGAGACCCAGTACTTC
CASSQDRGETQYF
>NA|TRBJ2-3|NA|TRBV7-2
TGTGCCAGCAGCTTATTCGGAGTTTTAGGGGATACGCAGTATTTT
CASSLFGVLGDTQYF
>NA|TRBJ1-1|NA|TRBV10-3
TGTGCCATCATATTGGGGGCGAACACTGAAGCTTTCTTT
CAIILGANTEAFF
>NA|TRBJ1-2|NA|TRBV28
TGTGCCAGCAGTGCTGGGGGGCCCCAAGGGAACTATGGCTACACCTTC
CASSAGGPQGNYGYTF
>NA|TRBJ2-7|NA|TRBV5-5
TGTGCCAGCAGCTTGGCTCAGGGTGGCTCCTACGAGCAGTACTTC
CASSLAQGGSYEQYF
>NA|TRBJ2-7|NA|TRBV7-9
TGTGCCAGCAGTAGGACCGGAAACTACGAGCAGTACTTC
CASSRTGNYEQYF
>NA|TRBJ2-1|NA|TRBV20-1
TGCAGTGGAACCAACCGGGATGAGCAGTTCTTC
CSGTNRDEQFF
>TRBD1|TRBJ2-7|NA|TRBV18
TGTGCCAGCTCACCTGTACAGGGGGAAAACGAGCAGTACTTC
CASSPVQGENEQYF
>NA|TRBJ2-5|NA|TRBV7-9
TGTGCCAGCAGCTTAGCAGGGACTGTGGGAGAGACCCAGTACTTC
CASSLAGTVGETQYF
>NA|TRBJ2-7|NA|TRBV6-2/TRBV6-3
TGTGCCAGCAGGTCACGGGACACACGATGGGACTTC
CASRSRDTRWDF
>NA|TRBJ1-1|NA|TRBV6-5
TGTGCCAGCAGTTACCCTCCAGACACTGAAGCTTTCTTT
CASSYPPDTEAFF
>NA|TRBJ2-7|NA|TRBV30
TGTGCCTGGCAATTCGGGTTGGGCCGCGAGCAGTACTTC
CAWQFGLGREQYF
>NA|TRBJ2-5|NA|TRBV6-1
TGTGCCAGCAGTGCCCTGGCCTCAGGGGGGGAAGGGGAGACCCAGTACTTC
CASSALASGGEGETQYF
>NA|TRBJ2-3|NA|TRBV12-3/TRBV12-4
TGTGCCAGCAGCCCAGGGGATACGCAGTATTTT
CASSPGDTQYF
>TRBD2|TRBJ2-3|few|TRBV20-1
TGCAGTGCTAGGAGCGGGGTGTACACAGATACGCAGTATTTT
CSARSGVYTDTQYF
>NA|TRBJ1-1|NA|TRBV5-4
TGTGCCAGCAGCTTTGGCGAGGGGATAACGATGAACACTGAAGCTTTCTTT
CASSFGEGITMNTEAFF
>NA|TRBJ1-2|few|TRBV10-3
TGTGCCATCAGGGCGGGCCAGTCTAACTATGGCTACACCTTC
CAIRAGQSNYGYTF
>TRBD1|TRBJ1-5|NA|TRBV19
TGTGCCAGTCGGGGGACAGGGGGAAGTCAGCCCCAGCATTTT
CASRGTGGSQPQHF
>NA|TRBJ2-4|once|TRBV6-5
TGTGCCAGCAGTTACACACAAGACACCGCCAAAAACATTCAGTACTTC
CASSYTQDTAKNIQYF
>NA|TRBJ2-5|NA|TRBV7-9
TGTGCCAGCAGCTTAGTTCGGTCGACAGTCCAAGAGACCCAGTACTTC
CASSLVRSTVQETQYF
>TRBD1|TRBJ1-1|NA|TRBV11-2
TGTGCCAGCAGCCCCCTGAGTGGACAGGGGAGCACTGAAGCTTTCTTT
CASSPLSGQGSTEAFF
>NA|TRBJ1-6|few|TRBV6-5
TGTGCCAGCAGTTACTCCGTACAGGGTCGATCACCCCTCCACTTT
CASSYSVQGRSPLHF
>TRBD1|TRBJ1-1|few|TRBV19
TGTGCCAGTAGTCCCACTCCGGGGACAGGGGGCAGGGACACTGAAGCTTTCTTT
CASSPTPGTGGRDTEAFF
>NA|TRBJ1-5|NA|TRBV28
TGTGCCAGCACCTTTATAGGCGGTTATAGCAATCAGCCCCAGCATTTT
CASTFIGGYSNQPQHF
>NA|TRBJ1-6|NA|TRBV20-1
TGCAGTGCTCCCGTTCGGAGCTCCTATAATTCACCCCTCCACTTT
CSAPVRSSYNSPLHF
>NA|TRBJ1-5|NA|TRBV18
TGTGCCAGCTCACCGGGGCAGGGTGATCAGCCCCAGCATTTT
CASSPGQGDQPQHF
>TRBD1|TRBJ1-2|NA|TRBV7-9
TGTGCCAGCAGCTCCCGGGACAGGGGAAACTATGGCTACACCTTC
CASSSRDRGNYGYTF
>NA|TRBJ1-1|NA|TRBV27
TGTGCCAGCAGTCCCCTGACGGTGAACACTGAAGCTTTCTTT
CASSPLTVNTEAFF
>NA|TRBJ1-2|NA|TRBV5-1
TGCGCCAGCAGCTTGGCGACTAGGGCGGCGGATCGGGGCTACACCTTC
CASSLATRAADRGYTF
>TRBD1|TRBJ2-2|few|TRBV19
TGTGCCAGTAACAGGGGCGGTAACACCGGGGAGCTGTTTTTT
CASNRGGNTGELFF
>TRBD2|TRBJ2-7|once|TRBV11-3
TGTGCCAGCAGCTCCCCCGGGACTAGCGGGGGCATCCCCTACGAGCAGTACTTC
CASSSPGTSGGIPYEQYF
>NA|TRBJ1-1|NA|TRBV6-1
TGTGCCAGCAGTGAGGTTTTGGGCAGGGGATTTACTGAAGCTTTCTTT
CASSEVLGRGFTEAFF
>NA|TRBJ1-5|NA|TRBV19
TGTGCCAGCCTGTCCCGGGACACTCCCTGGGGCAATCAGCCCCAGCATTTT
CASLSRDTPWGNQPQHF
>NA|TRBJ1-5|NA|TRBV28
TGTGCCAGCAGTTCCCCTACAAAGCCCCAGCATTTT
CASSSPTKPQHF
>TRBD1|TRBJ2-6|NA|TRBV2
TGTGCCAGCAGTGCGCCGGGACAGTTCGCTTCAGGGGCCAACGTCCTGACTTTC
CASSAPGQFASGANVLTF
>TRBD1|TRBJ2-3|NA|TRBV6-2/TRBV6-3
TGTGCCAGCAGTTCAGTGAACAGGGGAAAAGGTAGAGATACGCAGTATTTT
CASSSVNRGKGRDTQYF
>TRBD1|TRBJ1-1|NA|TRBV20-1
TGCAGTGCTCTGACACAGGGGTCGCACACTGAAGCTTTCTTT
CSALTQGSHTEAFF
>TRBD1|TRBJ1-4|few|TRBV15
TGTGCCACCAGCAGAGCAGGGGGGGCTAATGAAAAACTGTTTTTT
CATSRAGGANEKLFF
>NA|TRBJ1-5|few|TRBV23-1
TGCGCCAGCAGTCAAATTACAGAAGGACTGACCTATGGCAATCAGCCCCAGCATTTT
CASSQITEGLTYGNQPQHF
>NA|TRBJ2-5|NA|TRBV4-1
TGCGCCAGCAGCCAAGCCGTTGGGACGGCCCAAGAGACCCAGTACTTC
CASSQAVGTAQETQYF
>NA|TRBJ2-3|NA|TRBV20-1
TGCAGTGCCCGGGACTTCCGCACAGATACGCAGTATTTT
CSARDFRTDTQYF
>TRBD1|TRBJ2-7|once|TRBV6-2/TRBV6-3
TGTGCCAGCACCGAGGGACAGGGGGCAGACGAGCAGTACTTC
CASTEGQGADEQYF
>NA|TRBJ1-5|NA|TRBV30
TGTGCCTGGAGTCCCCAGGGCAATCAGCCCCAGCATTTT
CAWSPQGNQPQHF
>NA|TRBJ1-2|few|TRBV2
TGTGCCAGCAGTGCAGACACTTTACGAGACTATGGCTACACCTTC
CASSADTLRDYGYTF
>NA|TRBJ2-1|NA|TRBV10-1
TGCGCCAGCAGTGGGAGTGACTCCTACAATGAGCAGTTCTTC
CASSGSDSYNEQFF
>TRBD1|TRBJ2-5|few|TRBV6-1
TGTGCCAGCAGACGACAGGGCCAAGAGACCCAGTACTTC
CASRRQGQETQYF